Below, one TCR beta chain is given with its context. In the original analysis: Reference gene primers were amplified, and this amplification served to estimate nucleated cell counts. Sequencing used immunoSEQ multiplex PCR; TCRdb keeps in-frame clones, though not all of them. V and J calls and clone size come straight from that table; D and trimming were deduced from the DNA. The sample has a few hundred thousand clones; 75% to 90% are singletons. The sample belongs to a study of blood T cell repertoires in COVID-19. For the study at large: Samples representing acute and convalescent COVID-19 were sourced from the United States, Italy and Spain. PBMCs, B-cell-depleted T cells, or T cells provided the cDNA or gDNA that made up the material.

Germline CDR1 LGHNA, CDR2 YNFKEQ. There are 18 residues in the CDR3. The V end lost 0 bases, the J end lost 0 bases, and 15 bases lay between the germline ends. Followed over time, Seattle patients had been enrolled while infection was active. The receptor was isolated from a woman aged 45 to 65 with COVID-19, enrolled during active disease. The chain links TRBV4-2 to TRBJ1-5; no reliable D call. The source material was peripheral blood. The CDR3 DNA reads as TGTGCCAGCAGCCAAGATTTGGTACAGATGAGTAGCAATCAGCCCCAGCATTTT. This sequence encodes CASSQDLVQMSSNQPQHF.